The 16 T cell receptor beta chains given below trace back to one sample, sequenced in a study of shared T cell receptors in the human thymus. Profiled with immunoSEQ multiplex PCR; TCRdb holds only in-frame clones, not every one. The data hold hundreds of thousands of clones, with around 78% observed a single time. Separately, the same data were catalogued under a study of human thymus T cells.

The sample was thymocytes. The receptor source for this set is a boy under three years old with a congenital heart defect.

This chain links TRBV5-1 with TRBJ2-1, with TRBD1 identical over 8 bases. The germline CDR1 and CDR2 sequences are SGHRS and YFSETQ. The CDR3 sequence is 16 residues long. V was pared by 3 bases and J by 0 bases, with 5 bases of the junction left unmatched. DNA of the CDR3: TGCGCCAGCAGCTCCACAGGGGGTAGCTCCTACAATGAGCAGTTCTTC. Its translation is CASSSTGGSSYNEQFF.

In nucleotides, the CDR3 is TGTGCCAGCAGCTTAGCGATCGGGACTAGCGGGAATCGGGGCATTCAGTACTTC. Translated, it gives CASSLAIGTSGNRGIQYF. The chain joins TRBV7-8 to TRBJ2-4; TRBD2 aligns across 13 bases. CDR1 SGHVS and CDR2 FQNEAQ come from the germline V gene. Unmatched junction bases numbered 11, after V lost 0 bases and J lost 9 bases. CDR3 length: 18 residues.

The chain uses TRBV4-2 and TRBJ2-1; 12 bases align to TRBD2. The CDR3 covers 16 residues. Unmatched junction bases numbered 13, after V lost 9 bases and J lost 7 bases. The germline V gene has CDR1 LGHNA and CDR2 YNFKEQ. CDR3 in amino acids: CASMLDPSGGGNEQFF. CDR3 in DNA: TGTGCCAGTATGCTTGATCCTAGCGGGGGGGGGAATGAGCAGTTCTTC.

This clone appeared a single time. The chain uses TRBV15 and TRBJ1-5; TRBD1 matches 8 bases. This CDR3 region has 16 residues. In germline, CDR1 is LNHNV, CDR2 YYDKDF (reference sequence). The trim removed 0 bases at V and 3 bases at J, leaving 4 bases unmatched. The CDR3 nucleotides read TGTGCCACCAGCAGAGAGGGCAGGGGGCCCAATCAGCCCCAGCATTTT. Its protein is CATSREGRGPNQPQHF.

The gene calls are TRBV29-1 and TRBJ2-1; 13 bases line up with TRBD2. Trimming removed 7 bases from V and 6 bases from J; junction bases left unmatched: 9. This CDR3 comprises 15 residues. Germline V gene data show CDR1 as SQVTM and CDR2 as ANQGSEA. CDR3 sequence: CSADRTSGGPNEQFF. The CDR3 nucleotides are TGCAGCGCCGACCGGACTAGCGGGGGTCCCAATGAGCAGTTCTTC.

The V and J genes are TRBV5-1 and TRBJ2-1, with D perhaps matching TRBD1 (5 bases). V lost 0 bases to trimming and J lost 5 bases, with 9 bases between them. Per germline, CDR1 SGHRS and CDR2 YFSETQ. This CDR3 comprises 14 residues. DNA of the CDR3: TGCGCCAGCAGCTTGGAGTGGGGCCACAATGAGCAGTTCTTC. Its translation is CASSLEWGHNEQFF.

The genes are TRBV6-1 and TRBJ1-1, with 10 bases aligning to TRBD1. V trimming: 3 bases; J trimming: 3 bases; junction bases outside the gene matches: 16. This CDR3 comprises 19 residues. Germline loops: CDR1 MNHNS, CDR2 SASEGT. CDR3 protein: CASSDTEGQGRAMDTEAFF. In DNA, the CDR3 is TGTGCCAGCAGTGACACAGAGGGACAGGGGAGGGCTATGGACACTGAAGCTTTCTTT.

This rearrangement joins TRBV5-1 to TRBJ2-1; 10 nucleotides align to TRBD1. The V and J ends lost 4 bases and 7 bases, in that order; junction bases with no gene match: 11. Germline V gene sequence: CDR1 SGHRS, CDR2 YFSETQ. The CDR3 loop spans 16 amino acids. In nucleotides, the CDR3 is TGCGCCAGCAGCCTCAACGGGACAGGGGCCCGGAATGAGCAGTTCTTC. It specifies CASSLNGTGARNEQFF.

This chain uses TRBV5-1 with TRBJ2-7, with 10 bases aligning to TRBD2. The germline gives CDR1 SGHRS, CDR2 YFSETQ. With V trimmed by 4 bases and J by 5 bases, 21 bases remained unmatched. The CDR3 extends over 19 amino acids. The CDR3 loop is CASSPPAGQRLAGYDEQYF. In nucleotides, the CDR3 is TGCGCCAGCAGCCCCCCGGCCGGACAGAGACTAGCGGGTTATGACGAGCAGTACTTC. Full variable domain (missing parts from reference TRBV5-1 and TRBJ2-7): KAGVTQTPRYLIKTRGQQVTLSCSPISGHRSVSWYQQTPGQGLQFLFEYFSETQRNKGNFPGRFSGRQFSNSRSEMNVSTLELGDSALYLCASSPPAGQRLAGYDEQYFGPGTRLTVT.

The chain couples TRBV11-2 to TRBJ2-5; 8 nucleotides line up with TRBD2. The CDR3 covers 14 residues. V lost 5 bases to trimming and J lost 5 bases; unmatched junction nucleotides: 7. Per the germline V gene, CDR1 is SGHAT and CDR2 is FQNNGV. The CDR3 nucleotides are TGTGCCAGCAGCCCCCGGGGGGGTCCGGAGACCCAGTACTTC. Its translation: CASSPRGGPETQYF.

The CDR3 sequence is CASIRTSGLDEQFF. For the CDR3, the DNA is TGTGCCAGCATTCGGACTAGCGGGTTGGATGAGCAGTTCTTC. This chain joins TRBV6-1 and TRBJ2-1; TRBD2 agrees at 11 bases. The CDR3 length is 14 residues. CDR1 MNHNS and CDR2 SASEGT come from the germline V gene. J lost 8 bases, V lost 7 bases, and 7 bases had no gene match.

The chain is built from TRBV6-5 and TRBJ2-5, with TRBD2 matching 9 bases. CDR1 is MNHEY, CDR2 SVGAGI, per germline. The CDR3 is made up of 15 amino acids. J gave up 3 bases and V 6 bases, and 8 bases lay outside the gene matches. CDR3 bases: TGTGCCAGCAGCTTAGCGGGAGCGGGAGAAGAGACCCAGTACTTC. The encoded protein is CASSLAGAGEETQYF.

The V and J genes are TRBV6-1 and TRBJ2-7; possibly TRBD2 for D (6 bases). Trimming cost V 6 bases and J 7 bases, with 10 bases left between them. Germline loops: CDR1 MNHNS, CDR2 SASEGT. The CDR3 runs 11 residues. For the CDR3, the DNA is TGTGCCAGCAGGTCGCGGGGAGAGCAGTACTTC. Amino acid sequence: CASRSRGEQYF.

J is TRBJ2-2 and V is TRBV7-2; possible D gene TRBD1, 7 bases. The CDR3 spans 16 residues. Trimming stripped 3 bases from V and 5 bases from J, with 16 bases between. Germline values: CDR1 SGHTA, CDR2 FQGNSA. CDR3 residues: CASSFTRGDSTGELFF. CDR3 DNA: TGTGCCAGCAGCTTTACTAGGGGGGACAGTACCGGGGAGCTGTTTTTT.

The chain is built from TRBV5-4 and TRBJ2-7, with TRBD2 matching over 9 bases. There are 18 residues in the CDR3. The V and J ends lost 4 bases and 2 bases, in that order; junction bases with no gene match: 16. Per the germline V gene, CDR1 is SGHNT and CDR2 is YYREEE (reference sequence). The CDR3 nucleotides read TGTGCCAGCAGCCTACCATCCGAACTTGCGGGAGGGACCTACGAGCAGTACTTC. Its protein is CASSLPSELAGGTYEQYF.

The chain joins TRBV9 to TRBJ1-1; TRBD1 matches at 9 bases. The V and J ends lost 4 bases and 1 base, in that order; junction bases with no gene match: 5. CDR1 is SGDLS and CDR2 is YYNGEE in the germline V gene. The CDR3 contains 15 residues. CDR3: CASSTGQGRNTEAFF. CDR3 coding DNA: TGTGCCAGCAGCACGGGACAGGGCAGGAACACTGAAGCTTTCTTT.